The clone carrying this TCR beta chain showed up many times. The antigen remains undetermined. The CDR3 spans 11 residues. V was trimmed by 3 bases and J by 6 bases, leaving 5 bases between them. Germline assignment: CDR1 SGHDT and CDR2 YYEEEE. Constant-segment-primed 5'RACE gave TCR alpha and TCR beta cDNA libraries with sample barcodes and UMIs. TCRdb re-called the 5' RACE reads through MiXCR, storing one row per CDR3 protein. Of approximately 400,000 distinct CDR3 sequences in the sample, about a sixth are singletons; the top ten hold roughly a fifth. This entry comes from a study of T-cell memory formation after mild COVID-19. At the level of the study: The two donors had largely donor-specific TCR clusters. General observations from the study: Cross-reactive memory appears to have joined, as suggested by some responding clones showing up in pre-infection memory. Later expanders leaned toward CD4+, whereas clones contracting from day 15 to 85 were balanced CD4/CD8.

The sequence was obtained from a man between 18 and 35 years old who had mild COVID-19 (a few samples of this study predate the infection). Cell type and time point are not known. The material sequenced was PBMCs or a T cell subset sorted from them (not recorded which). The chain couples TRBV5-6 to TRBJ2-3; D unclear. CDR3 sequence reads: CASSWVDTQYF. The CDR3, as DNA: TGTGCCAGCAGCTGGGTGGATACGCAGTATTTT.